This TCR beta chain was obtained from a study of breast tumors, draining lymph nodes, adjacent tissues. MiXCR, run by TCRdb on the multiplex PCR reads, gives a single entry per CDR3 protein. The sample holds 66,000 or so distinct CDR3 sequences, roughly two fifths seen once. The study, taken as a whole, reports: The data were judged consistent with most tumor T cells coming from lymph node and expanding in tumor. Tumor repertoires ranked between lymph nodes and nontumor tissue in diversity, with V and J gene preferences. Tumor and nontumor repertoires were significantly more similar in luminal-like than in basal-like breast cancer.

This clonotype has a count of ten or more. Antigen specificity is unknown. There are 16 residues in the CDR3. The J segment lost 2 bases and the V segment lost 4 bases, leaving 5 bases of the junction unmatched. Germline loops: CDR1 MNHNS, CDR2 SASEGT. The receptor was isolated from a female donor with breast cancer. Some clones in this sample may be carry-over from other donors' samples. Source material: breast tumor tissue. V usage is TRBV6-1 and J usage is TRBJ1-6, with 7 positions matching TRBD1. The CDR3 coding sequence is TGTGCCAGCAGTGCGAAACAGGGGACCTATAATTCACCCCTCCACTTT. Translating it yields CASSAKQGTYNSPLHF.